The rows below give T cell receptor beta chains drawn from one sample of a study of cytomegalovirus exposure and HLA in healthy donors. TCRdb's copy holds only in-frame clones and misses some; the assay was immunoSEQ multiplex PCR. The repertoire holds 200,000 to 250,000 clones, with around 78% as singletons. Sequencing used PBMCs. The receptor set was obtained from a woman aged 18-29 years in good health and CMV-seronegative. The CDR3 runs from the conserved cysteine through the conserved F or W. The D gene is left open where the match is weak. Some rows mark clone size as missing; the rest say once, few, many or name a class of expanded clone.

cdr3_nt cdr3_aa d_call j_call clone_size v_call
TGTGCCAGCAGAGGTAGGGGGGCGGGGACCTACGAGCAGTACTTC CASRGRGAGTYEQYF . TRBJ2-7 . TRBV28
TGTGCCAGCAGTTTAGATCACCGGGTTTCGTCTGAAGCTTTCTTT CASSLDHRVSSEAFF . TRBJ1-1 . TRBV27
TGCGCCAGCAGCGGACAGAGCTCCTACAATGAGCAGTTCTTC CASSGQSSYNEQFF . TRBJ2-1 once TRBV5-1
TGTGCCAGCAGTGCCACAGGGGGCAAGGTTGGCTACACCTTC CASSATGGKVGYTF TRBD1 TRBJ1-2 . TRBV6-1
TGTGCCAGCAAGGCTGGCTGGGCGCCTAACTATGGCTACACCTTC CASKAGWAPNYGYTF . TRBJ1-2 . TRBV6-5
TGCGCCAGCAGCCGCGCAGAAAGCACAGATACGCAGTATTTT CASSRAESTDTQYF . TRBJ2-3 . TRBV4-1
TGTGCCAGCAGTCAGGCTCAGGGGAAGGAGAACACTGAAGCTTTCTTT CASSQAQGKENTEAFF . TRBJ1-1 . TRBV6-6
TGTGCCAGCAGCTTAACGCGGGACAGGGGGCCAAACACCATATATTTT CASSLTRDRGPNTIYF TRBD1 TRBJ1-3 . TRBV7-3
TGTGCCAGCAGACTCCAGGGGGCCGGACAGAAATCCTACGAGCAGTACTTC CASRLQGAGQKSYEQYF TRBD1 TRBJ2-7 . TRBV5-4
TGCAGCGTTGAAGCCGTCGGGGCGGGGGCGCAGTATTTT CSVEAVGAGAQYF TRBD2 TRBJ2-3 . TRBV29-1
TGCAGTGCTAGTACTCTGGGGACGCAGTATTTT CSASTLGTQYF . TRBJ2-3 . TRBV20-1
TGTGCCAGTAGTGCCTCAGGGGCCCGTTACAATGAGCAGTTCTTC CASSASGARYNEQFF . TRBJ2-1 . TRBV19
TGTGCCAGCAAGCGACAGGGGGCCGCTAACTATGGCTACACCTTC CASKRQGAANYGYTF TRBD1 TRBJ1-2 few TRBV5-4
TGTGCCAGCTCACCGGTGGACAGCTCCTACAATGAGCAGTTCTTC CASSPVDSSYNEQFF . TRBJ2-1 once TRBV18
TGTGCCAGCAGTTTTAGACGACACCATAGCTCCTACAATGAGCAGTTCTTC CASSFRRHHSSYNEQFF . TRBJ2-1 . TRBV27
TGTGCCAGCAGTCCTCAGGCGGGACAGGGGGCGCCGGGCTACACCTTC CASSPQAGQGAPGYTF TRBD1 TRBJ1-2 . TRBV27
TGTGCCAGCAGTGTGGACGCAGACACTGAAGCTTTCTTT CASSVDADTEAFF . TRBJ1-1 . TRBV6-1
TGTGCCAGCAGCAGCCAGGGGGGTGGTACTGAAGCTTTCTTT CASSSQGGGTEAFF TRBD1 TRBJ1-1 . TRBV5-8
TGCGCCAGCAGCTCAGATCTCTTTAGCACAGATACGCAGTATTTT CASSSDLFSTDTQYF . TRBJ2-3 . TRBV5-1
TGTGCCAGCAGTTTACCCGGGACAGGGAGCTCCTACGAGCAGTACTTC CASSLPGTGSSYEQYF TRBD1 TRBJ2-7 . TRBV6-5
TGTGCCTGGAGTGTAACAGGGGGTTTCAATCAGCCCCAGCATTTT CAWSVTGGFNQPQHF TRBD1 TRBJ1-5 . TRBV30
TGCGCCAGCAGCTTGGACGCCGGGCTGAACACTGAAGCTTTCTTT CASSLDAGLNTEAFF . TRBJ1-1 . TRBV5-1
TGTGCCAGCAGCGAGTGGGCTCATACGCAGTATTTT CASSEWAHTQYF . TRBJ2-3 . TRBV7-2
TGTGCCAGCAGTTTGGAAGGTTCTTCGGCATTAGTTGCTCGTGCTGGGGCCAACGTCCTGACTTTC CASSLEGSSALVARAGANVLTF . TRBJ2-6 . TRBV28
TGTGCCAGCAGCTTAGCTAGGGGTAATGAGCAGTTCTTC CASSLARGNEQFF . TRBJ2-1 . TRBV7-7
TGTGCCGGGTCGGGGAGTCTAGCGGGAGGCACCGGGGAGCTGTTTTTT CAGSGSLAGGTGELFF TRBD2 TRBJ2-2 . TRBV28
TGCGCCAGCAGCCGGCTAGCGGGAGTATCCGAGCAGTACTTC CASSRLAGVSEQYF TRBD2 TRBJ2-7 . TRBV4-1
TGTGCCTGGAACCGCTTCGGGACCGGGAACACTGAAGCTTTCTTT CAWNRFGTGNTEAFF . TRBJ1-1 . TRBV30
TGTGCCAGCAGCGTAGGGGGCGTAGACACTGAAGCTTTCTTT CASSVGGVDTEAFF TRBD1 TRBJ1-1 . TRBV2
TGTGCCAGCAGCCCAGGACAGAACACTGAAGCTTTCTTT CASSPGQNTEAFF . TRBJ1-1 once TRBV7-3
TGCAGCGTTGAGGGACACTTAGCTAACTATGGCTACACCTTC CSVEGHLANYGYTF . TRBJ1-2 few TRBV29-1
TGCGCCAGCAGCCCCGGGGACAGGGAGAATGAGCAGTTCTTC CASSPGDRENEQFF TRBD1 TRBJ2-1 . TRBV5-1
TGTGCCAGCAGCTCCTCCGGGACGGTCACTGAAGCTTTCTTT CASSSSGTVTEAFF . TRBJ1-1 . TRBV7-9
TGTGCCAGCAGCTTTTTGAGGCCAGGGAAGTGGGACGAGCAGTACTTC CASSFLRPGKWDEQYF . TRBJ2-7 . TRBV7-9
TGTGCCAGCAGGGGGGGCTCTGGGGCCAACGTCCTGACTTTC CASRGGSGANVLTF . TRBJ2-6 . TRBV27
TGTGCCAGTAGTCCACAGGGGTATCTGGCCAAAAACATTCAGTACTTC CASSPQGYLAKNIQYF TRBD1 TRBJ2-4 . TRBV19
TGTGCCAGCAGCTTGTCCCAGCCCGGGGAGCTGTTTTTT CASSLSQPGELFF . TRBJ2-2 few TRBV7-9
TGCGCCAGCAGTTATTGGGACCGACCCTACGAGCAGTACTTC CASSYWDRPYEQYF . TRBJ2-7 . TRBV10-2
TGTGCCAGCACAAATGGAGGACTTGAAGCTTTCTTT CASTNGGLEAFF . TRBJ1-1 few TRBV25-1
TGTGCCAGCTCGGATACGAACACCGGGGAGCTGTTTTTT CASSDTNTGELFF . TRBJ2-2 . TRBV2
TGTGCCAGCAGCTTAGATTGGAGACAGCTGGCTGGGGGGACTGAAGCTTTCTTT CASSLDWRQLAGGTEAFF . TRBJ1-1 . TRBV11-1
TGCGCCAGCAGCGCATTGCAGGGAGACTATGGCTACACCTTC CASSALQGDYGYTF . TRBJ1-2 . TRBV5-1
TGTGCCAGCAGTTCGGGCCTCGGTCTAGGATATAATTCACCCCTCCACTTT CASSSGLGLGYNSPLHF . TRBJ1-6 . TRBV27
TGTGCCAGCAGCCCCCGACAGGGGGCGCAAACATCAGGCTACACCTTC CASSPRQGAQTSGYTF TRBD1 TRBJ1-2 . TRBV9
TGTGCCAGCAGCGGACCAGCCGGAAACACCATATATTTT CASSGPAGNTIYF . TRBJ1-3 . TRBV9
TGTGCCAGCAGCCGGGGGCAGGGCACCGCCACAGATACGCAGTATTTT CASSRGQGTATDTQYF . TRBJ2-3 . TRBV5-6
TGTGCCTGGAGAGGAATTGGGGTCGGCTTTCAGGCAGATACGCAGTATTTT CAWRGIGVGFQADTQYF . TRBJ2-3 . TRBV30
TGTGCCAGCAGTCCCCCGGACAGGGGCTACGAGCAGTACTTC CASSPPDRGYEQYF TRBD1 TRBJ2-7 . TRBV28
TGTGCCAGCAGCCCGCGGGACAGGGATCCCTGGAACCAGCCCCACGAGCAGTACTTC CASSPRDRDPWNQPHEQYF TRBD1 TRBJ2-7 . TRBV13
TGTGCCAGCAGCGTAGGTTCAGGGAATGAAAAACTGTTTTTT CASSVGSGNEKLFF . TRBJ1-4 . TRBV9
TGCGCCAGCAGCCAAGCACACACAGATACGCAGTATTTT CASSQAHTDTQYF . TRBJ2-3 . TRBV4-1
TGTGCCAGCAGTGCCTCGGGGACAGGGAGGCGGGGGGAGCTGTTTTTT CASSASGTGRRGELFF TRBD1 TRBJ2-2 . TRBV6-1
TGTGCCAGCACCCAGATCGGTTTAAGACAGCCCCAGCATTTT CASTQIGLRQPQHF . TRBJ1-5 . TRBV28
TGTGCCAGCAGCTTACAGTTTCCCGGAAATGAGCAGTTCTTC CASSLQFPGNEQFF . TRBJ2-1 few TRBV7-9